A single sample gave rise to the 13 T cell receptor beta chains below, sequenced in a study of cytomegalovirus exposure and HLA in healthy donors. A multiplex PCR was run with 60 Vbeta primers and 13 Jbeta primers. Here immunoSEQ multiplex PCR was the method, and the copy in TCRdb shows in-frame clones only, minus some. This sample's clone table lists roughly 30,000 clones. The sequenced material came from PBMCs. The receptors derive from a female donor in good health and CMV-seronegative.

This CDR3 is CASRVSGGGETQYF. Here the CDR3 DNA reads TGTGCCAGCAGGGTTAGCGGGGGAGGAGAGACCCAGTACTTC. This chain links TRBV2 with TRBJ2-5, with TRBD2 identical over 9 bases. Germline CDR1 and CDR2: SNHLY and FYNNEI. The CDR3 length is 14 residues. V trimming: 6 bases; J trimming: 4 bases; junction bases outside the gene matches: 6.

This chain joins TRBV2 and TRBJ1-2; 11 nucleotides align to TRBD1. The ends lost 6 bases at V and 7 bases at J; junction bases unmatched: 10. This CDR3 is built from 15 residues. Germline V gene sequence: CDR1 SNHLY, CDR2 FYNNEI. CDR3: CASSARGTGGFGYTF. The CDR3 DNA sequence: TGTGCCAGCAGCGCCCGCGGGACAGGGGGGTTTGGCTACACCTTC.

The genes are TRBV18 and TRBJ2-5; 7 nucleotides agree with TRBD1. The CDR3 has 14 residues. V shed 2 bases and J 4 bases; nucleotides not matched to a gene: 4. The V gene's germline CDR1 is KGHSH and CDR2 LQKENI. The CDR3 nucleotides read TGTGCCAGCTCACCATCAGGGGGAATAGAGACCCAGTACTTC. This encodes CASSPSGGIETQYF. Supplemented by reference TRBV18 and TRBJ2-5, the full variable domain reads NAGVMQNPRHLVRRRGQEARLRCSPMKGHSHVYWYRQLPEEGLKFMVYLQKENIIDESGMPKERFSAEFPKEGPSILRIQQVVRGDSAAYFCASSPSGGIETQYFGPGTRLLVL.

V gene TRBV27 combines with J gene TRBJ1-1; 9 positions agree with TRBD1. The germline V gene encodes CDR1 MNHEY and CDR2 SMNVEV (reference sequence). Trimming removed 5 bases from V and 3 bases from J; junction bases left unmatched: 10. This CDR3 region has 16 residues. CDR3 in DNA: TGTGCCAGCAGTGGGGGACAGGGAGCAGCAGACACTGAAGCTTTCTTT. It specifies CASSGGQGAADTEAFF.

This chain links TRBV5-4 with TRBJ2-2; 8 bases agree with TRBD1. V lost 3 bases and J lost 3; bases outside the gene matches: 7. CDR1 and CDR2 (germline): SGHNT, YYREEE (reference sequence). The CDR3 length is 16 residues. CDR3 nucleotides: TGTGCCAGCAGCTCGCCGACAGGGGCGGACACCGGGGAGCTGTTTTTT. This gives the protein CASSSPTGADTGELFF.

Concerning this clone itself: Its ends do not fully match the called genes, so a read error is possible. In DNA form, the CDR3 reads TGTGCCAGCAGAGTAGAAAGGGACTCTTATAGCAATCAGCCCCAGCATTTT. Translating it yields CASRVERDSYSNQPQHF. V and J are TRBV9 and TRBJ1-5; weak D call: TRBD1 (5 bases). Germline V gene sequence: CDR1 SGDLS, CDR2 YYNGEE. The CDR3 is 17 residues long.

The V call is TRBV4-1, the J call TRBJ1-2; 9 bases are shared with TRBD1. This CDR3 has 16 residues. CDR1 and CDR2 (germline): MGHRA, YSYEKL. V was clipped by 4 bases and J by 7 bases; unmatched bases: 13. The CDR3 DNA follows: TGCGCCAGCAGCCTCACCCGGGACAGGGACCGTAGTGGCTACACCTTC. Translating gives CASSLTRDRDRSGYTF.

The genes are TRBV2 and TRBJ1-5; D unclear. The CDR3 consists of 12 residues. The germline CDR1 and CDR2 sequences are SNHLY and FYNNEI. Trimming took off 5 bases at V and 4 bases at J, with 6 bases between the two ends. CDR3 loop: CASSTGNQPQHF. The DNA of the CDR3 is TGTGCCAGCAGTACGGGGAATCAGCCCCAGCATTTT.

The chain carries TRBV7-8 and TRBJ2-1; 7 bases match TRBD2. Losses at the gene ends were 5 bases for V and 2 bases for J; bases not matched to a gene: 6. Germline values: CDR1 SGHVS, CDR2 FQNEAQ. This CDR3 has 15 residues. This CDR3 reads CASSPSGATYNEQFF. CDR3 nucleotides: TGTGCCAGCAGCCCAAGCGGGGCCACCTACAATGAGCAGTTCTTC.

V is TRBV5-1 and J is TRBJ2-7; 7 positions match TRBD2. The CDR3 extends over 12 amino acids. Germline values: CDR1 SGHRS, CDR2 YFSETQ. V lost 3 bases to trimming and J lost 6 bases; unmatched junction nucleotides: 3. The CDR3: CASSSRGVEQYF. The CDR3 bases are TGCGCCAGCAGCTCCCGGGGGGTCGAGCAGTACTTC.

The V gene is TRBV7-2, the J gene TRBJ2-3; D unresolved. There are 16 residues in the CDR3. V lost 4 bases to trimming and J lost 0 bases, with 14 bases between them. Germline CDR1 and CDR2: SGHTA and FQGNSA. The CDR3, as DNA: TGTGCCAGCAGCTCCGTGATGCTACTCAGCACAGATACGCAGTATTTT. This gives the protein CASSSVMLLSTDTQYF.

The V call is TRBV2, the J call TRBJ2-7; 16 bases are shared with TRBD2. This CDR3 is 15 amino acids long. The junction had 7 bases not matched to a gene; V was cut back by 7 bases and J by 7 bases. CDR1 is SNHLY and CDR2 is FYNNEI in the germline V gene. The CDR3 nucleotides are TGTGCCAGCACTGGGACTAGCGGGGGGGATCGAGAGCAGTACTTC. It encodes CASTGTSGGDREQYF.

This CDR3 is CASSRDRGVNEKLFF. In DNA, the CDR3 is TGTGCCAGCAGTCGAGACAGGGGCGTGAATGAAAAACTGTTTTTT. The chain recombines TRBV7-2 with TRBJ1-4; 8 bases map to TRBD1. Germline loops: CDR1 SGHTA, CDR2 FQGNSA. CDR3 length: 15 residues. After removal of 6 bases from V and 5 bases from J, the junction contained 8 bases not matched to a gene.